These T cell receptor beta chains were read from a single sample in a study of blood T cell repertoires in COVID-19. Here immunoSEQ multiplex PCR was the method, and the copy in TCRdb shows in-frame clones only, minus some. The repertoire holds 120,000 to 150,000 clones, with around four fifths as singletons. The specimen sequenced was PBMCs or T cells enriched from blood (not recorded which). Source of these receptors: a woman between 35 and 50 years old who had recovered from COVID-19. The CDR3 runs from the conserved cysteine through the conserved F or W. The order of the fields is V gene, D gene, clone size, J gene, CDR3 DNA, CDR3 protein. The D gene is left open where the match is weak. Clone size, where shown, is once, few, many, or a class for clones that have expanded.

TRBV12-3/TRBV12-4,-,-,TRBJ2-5,TGTGCCAGCGGCGGGGAGTACCAAGAGACCCAGTACTTC,CASGGEYQETQYF
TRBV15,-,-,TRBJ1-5,TGTGCCACCAGCAGAGATCCCAGTCAGCCCCAGCATTTT,CATSRDPSQPQHF
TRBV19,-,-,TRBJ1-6,TGTGCCACCCAGAGCCGACAGAATAATTCACCCCTCCACTTT,CATQSRQNNSPLHF
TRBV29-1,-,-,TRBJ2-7,TGCAGCGTTGCGGGCGAGCAGTACTTC,CSVAGEQYF
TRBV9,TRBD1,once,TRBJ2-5,TGTGCCAGCAGCCCCGAGGCTGGGCCCCAGGGGGCCCAGTACTTC,CASSPEAGPQGAQYF
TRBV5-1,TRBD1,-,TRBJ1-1,TGCGCCAGCAGCGAAATACAGGGGGCGTACACTGAAGCTTTCTTT,CASSEIQGAYTEAFF
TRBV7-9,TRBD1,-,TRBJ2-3,TGTGCCAGCAGCCCAGGGGGCAGCACAGATACGCAGTATTTT,CASSPGGSTDTQYF
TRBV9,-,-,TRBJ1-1,TGTGCCAGCAGCGTAGGCGCACAGACGAACACTGAAGCTTTCTTT,CASSVGAQTNTEAFF
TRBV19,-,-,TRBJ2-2,TGTGCCAGTAGTATCGGTCAGGGCAGGACCGGGGAGCTGTTTTTT,CASSIGQGRTGELFF
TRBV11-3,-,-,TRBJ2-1,TGTGCCAGCAGCTTAGGAGTTGGGGCCGGGCCCCACTCCTACAATGAGCAGTTCTTC,CASSLGVGAGPHSYNEQFF
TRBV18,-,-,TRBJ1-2,TGTGCCAGCTCACCACCGGGCAGTGCTACTAACTATGGCTACACCTTC,CASSPPGSATNYGYTF
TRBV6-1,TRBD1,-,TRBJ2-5,TGTGCCAGCAGTGACACCGGGACAGGGTGGGAGACCCAGTACTTC,CASSDTGTGWETQYF
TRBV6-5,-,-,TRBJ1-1,TGTGCCAGCGGACTGGGCGGGACTGGGGACACTGAAGCTTTCTTT,CASGLGGTGDTEAFF
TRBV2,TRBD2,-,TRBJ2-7,TGTGCCAGCAGTTTTCTCACTAGCGTAGCCTCCTACGAGCAGTACTTC,CASSFLTSVASYEQYF
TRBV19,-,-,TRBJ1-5,TGTGCCAGTAGCCCTTCGGGGTCGGACTATCAGCCCCAGCATTTT,CASSPSGSDYQPQHF
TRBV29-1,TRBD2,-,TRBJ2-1,TGCAGCGTTGAGGAGCAAGCGGGAGGGCGCCTAGAGCAGTTCTTC,CSVEEQAGGRLEQFF
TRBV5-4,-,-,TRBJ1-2,TGTGCCAGCAGCACTACAACGGGCCCCGGGAGGGGCTACACCTTC,CASSTTTGPGRGYTF
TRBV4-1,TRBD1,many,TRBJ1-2,TGCGCCAGCAGCACGGACAGGGGCGGCCTCTATGGCTACACCTTC,CASSTDRGGLYGYTF
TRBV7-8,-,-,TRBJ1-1,TGTGCCAGCAGCTTAGCAGGGCAGGGTAACACTGAAGCTTTCTTT,CASSLAGQGNTEAFF
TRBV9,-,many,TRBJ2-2,TGTGCCAGCAGCGCTTACAGGGATGAAGGAACCGGGGAGCTGTTTTTT,CASSAYRDEGTGELFF
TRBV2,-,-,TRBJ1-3,TGTGCCAGCAGTGAAGACAGTTACACCTCTGGAAACACCATATATTTT,CASSEDSYTSGNTIYF
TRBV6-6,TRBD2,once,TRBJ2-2,TGTGCCAGCAGCCCGCTAGCGGGGGGGCGATCTGGGGAGCTGTTTTTT,CASSPLAGGRSGELFF
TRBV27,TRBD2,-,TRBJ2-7,TGTGCCAGCAGCCCCAGGAGGGAGGGCGGCTACGAGCAGTACTTC,CASSPRREGGYEQYF
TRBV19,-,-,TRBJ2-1,TGTGCCAGTAGCCCGCTGCTAGCCCCCATCTACAATGAGCAGTTCTTC,CASSPLLAPIYNEQFF
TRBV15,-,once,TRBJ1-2,TGTGCCACCAGCAGAGAAGCGTATGGCTACACCTTC,CATSREAYGYTF
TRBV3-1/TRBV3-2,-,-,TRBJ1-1,TGTGCCAGCAGCCCGGGGAGAAACACTGAAGCTTTCTTT,CASSPGRNTEAFF
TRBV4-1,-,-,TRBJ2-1,TGCGCCAGCAGCCAGGAGGGGCGGGGTAGCTACAATGAGCAGTTCTTC,CASSQEGRGSYNEQFF
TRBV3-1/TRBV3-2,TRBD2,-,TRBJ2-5,TGTGCCAGCAGCCCCGGGACTAGGGTTGAGACCCAGTACTTC,CASSPGTRVETQYF
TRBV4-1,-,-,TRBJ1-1,TGCGCCAGCAGCCAAGACCAGGGGTGGACTGAAGCTTTCTTT,CASSQDQGWTEAFF
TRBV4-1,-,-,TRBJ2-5,TGCGCCAGCAGCCTGGGGGAAGACAGGAGCCAAGAGACCCAGTACTTC,CASSLGEDRSQETQYF
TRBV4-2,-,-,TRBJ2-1,TGTGCCAGCAGCCAAGGGGGGCCTGTGTACAATGAGCAGTTCTTC,CASSQGGPVYNEQFF
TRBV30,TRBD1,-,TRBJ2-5,TGTGCCTGGAGTGGTTCGGGACAGGGGAGGGAGACCCAGTACTTC,CAWSGSGQGRETQYF
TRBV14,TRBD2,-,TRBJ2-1,TGTGCCAGCAGGGACAGCGGGAGTATATACTCCTACAATGAGCAGTTCTTC,CASRDSGSIYSYNEQFF
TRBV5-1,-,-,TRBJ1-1,TGCGCCAGCAGCCCCGAGGGATGGCGGTACGTGAACACTGAAGCTTTCTTT,CASSPEGWRYVNTEAFF
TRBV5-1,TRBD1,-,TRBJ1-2,TGCGCCAGCAGCGTGACAACAGGGGTCTATGGCTACACCTTC,CASSVTTGVYGYTF
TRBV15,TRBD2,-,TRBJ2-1,TGTGCCACCAGAGGGACTAGCGGGCGTCCCATTTACAATGAGCAGTTCTTC,CATRGTSGRPIYNEQFF
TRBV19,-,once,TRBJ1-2,TGTGCCAGTACGGGGGGCTATGGGTATGGCTACACCTTC,CASTGGYGYGYTF
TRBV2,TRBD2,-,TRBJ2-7,TGTGCCAGCAGTGTCGTTTTTTTGAGCGGGAGGTCCTACGAGCAGTACTTC,CASSVVFLSGRSYEQYF
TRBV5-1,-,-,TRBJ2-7,TGCGCCAGCAGCTTGGGAGGGCGTCAGGGGACTACCTACGAGCAGTACTTC,CASSLGGRQGTTYEQYF